The source of this T cell receptor (beta chain) is a study of T cells in Graves' hyperthyroidism and ophthalmopathy. This clonotype was found a few times. Reasons for excluding patients were uncontrolled infection, other autoimmune disease, pregnancy or lactation. Clinical symptoms, serum thyroxine and TRAb, thyroid ultrasound and orbital computed tomography together formed the diagnostic basis. RNA transcripts were the template for amplifying TCR beta CDR3 regions. The TCR CDR3 first-round RT-PCR relied on the HTBI primer set. TCRdb itself ran the multiplex PCR reads through MiXCR, one entry per CDR3 protein. This sample carries around 600,000 distinct CDR3 sequences, 45% of them seen once, and the ten largest clones take about 7%. Sequencing was carried out using peripheral blood or thyroid tissue (not recorded which). The TCR was taken from an adult man with Graves' disease, either hyperthyroidism or ophthalmopathy (not recorded which).

The CDR3 coding sequence is TGTGCCAGCAGCCATCGAGGTGGTGGCTACACCTTC. Translation: CASSHRGGGYTF. This chain connects TRBV3-1 to TRBJ1-2; D ambiguous. The V end was cut by 3 bases, the J end by 7 bases, with 9 bases between. Germline values: CDR1 LGHDT, CDR2 YNNKEL (reference sequence). CDR3 length equals 12 residues.